Sequencing of this T cell receptor beta chain was carried out in a study of regulatory T cells in long-lasting Graves disease. TCR beta libraries were built with iRepertoire HTBI primers and Arm-PCR of CDR3 regions. TCRdb re-analysed the multiplex PCR reads in MiXCR, keeping a single row per CDR3 protein. In the table there are 680,000 or so distinct CDR3 sequences, 16% of which are singletons. The time point: newly diagnosed GD, antithyroid drugs for less than 3 months. The TCR library was made from RNA that had been extracted from PBMCs in TRIzol. The length of the CDR3 is 15 residues. The germline V and J ends were trimmed by 1 base and 2 bases, with 14 bases remaining between them. The germline V gene has CDR1 DFQATT and CDR2 SNEGSKA (reference sequence). This clonotype was recorded at least ten times. This same sample was also taken into another study, of T cells in Graves' hyperthyroidism and ophthalmopathy. That work contributes: TCR CDR3 regions were first amplified by RT-PCR with HTBI primers. Ophthalmopathy and stable hyperthyroidism were told apart by a 13 V-J model.

This TCR came from a woman under 40 with Graves disease. The source was peripheral blood mononuclear cells (PBMCs), collected at new diagnosis, from a patient treated with antithyroid drugs. This chain links TRBV20-1 with TRBJ1-1; D gene ambiguous. This CDR3 reads CSARASTAGNTEAFF. The CDR3 DNA is TGCAGTGCTAGAGCCTCTACGGCGGGTAACACTGAAGCTTTCTTT.